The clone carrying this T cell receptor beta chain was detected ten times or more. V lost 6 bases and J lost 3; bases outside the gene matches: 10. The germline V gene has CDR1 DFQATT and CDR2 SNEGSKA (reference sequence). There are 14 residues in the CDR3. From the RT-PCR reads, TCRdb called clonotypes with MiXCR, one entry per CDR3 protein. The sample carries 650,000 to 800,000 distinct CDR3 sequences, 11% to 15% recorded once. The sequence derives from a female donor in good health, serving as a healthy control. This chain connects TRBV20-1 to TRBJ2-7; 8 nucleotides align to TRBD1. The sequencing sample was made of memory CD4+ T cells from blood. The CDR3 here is CSAPSGTGRYEQYF. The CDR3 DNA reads TGCAGTGCCCCCTCCGGGACAGGACGCTACGAGCAGTACTTC.